This T cell receptor beta chain originates from a study of CD8 T cells in Susac syndrome. At the level of the study: Patients with Susac syndrome were, at the time of blood collection, therapy-naive, maintained on corticosteroids, or maintained on intravenous immunoglobulin alone.

An amount of RNA that ranged from 0.5 to 1 ug was reverse transcribed with random hexamers. With immunoSEQ multiplex PCR, TCR beta CDR3 was amplified across 54 Vbeta and 13 Jbeta. TCRdb redid the calling of the immunoSEQ multiplex PCR reads with MiXCR, one entry per CDR3 protein. The sample holds about 180,000 distinct CDR3 sequences, roughly 95% seen once. Blood CD8+ and CD4+ T cells underwent high-throughput TCR beta sequencing. V gave up 5 bases and J gave up 3 bases; unmatched junction bases: 6. Germline V gives CDR1 PRHDT, CDR2 FYEKMQ (reference sequence). This CDR3 has 15 amino acids. The rearrangement links TRBV13 to TRBJ1-3, with TRBD1 matching over 8 bases. The source is a human donor with Susac syndrome. The sequencing input was CD4+ T cells from PBMCs. CDR3 coding DNA: TGTGCCAGCAGCCCCTCTGACAGGGGTGGAAACACCATATATTTT. This translates into CASSPSDRGGNTIYF.